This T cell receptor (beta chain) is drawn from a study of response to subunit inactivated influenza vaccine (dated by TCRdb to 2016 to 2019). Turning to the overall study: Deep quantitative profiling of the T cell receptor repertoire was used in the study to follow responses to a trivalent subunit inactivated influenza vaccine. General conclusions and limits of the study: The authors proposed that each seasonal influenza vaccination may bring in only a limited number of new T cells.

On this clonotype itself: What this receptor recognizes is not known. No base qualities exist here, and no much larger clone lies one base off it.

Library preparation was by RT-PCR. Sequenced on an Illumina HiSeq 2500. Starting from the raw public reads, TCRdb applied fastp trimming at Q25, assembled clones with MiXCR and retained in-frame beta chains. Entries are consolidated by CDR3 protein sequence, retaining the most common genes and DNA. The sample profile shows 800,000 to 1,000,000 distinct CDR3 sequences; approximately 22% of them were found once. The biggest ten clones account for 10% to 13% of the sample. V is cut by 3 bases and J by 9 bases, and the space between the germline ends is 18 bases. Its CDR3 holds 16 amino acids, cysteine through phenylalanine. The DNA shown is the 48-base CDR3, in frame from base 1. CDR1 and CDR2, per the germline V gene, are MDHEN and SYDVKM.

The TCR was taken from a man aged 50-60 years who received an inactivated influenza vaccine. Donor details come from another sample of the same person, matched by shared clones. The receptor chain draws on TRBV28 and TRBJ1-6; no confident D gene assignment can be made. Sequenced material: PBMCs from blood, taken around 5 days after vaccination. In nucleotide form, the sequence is TGTGCCAGCAGTTTTGTAGAACCTCTTCTCGGTTCACCCCTCCACTTT. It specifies CASSFVEPLLGSPLHF.